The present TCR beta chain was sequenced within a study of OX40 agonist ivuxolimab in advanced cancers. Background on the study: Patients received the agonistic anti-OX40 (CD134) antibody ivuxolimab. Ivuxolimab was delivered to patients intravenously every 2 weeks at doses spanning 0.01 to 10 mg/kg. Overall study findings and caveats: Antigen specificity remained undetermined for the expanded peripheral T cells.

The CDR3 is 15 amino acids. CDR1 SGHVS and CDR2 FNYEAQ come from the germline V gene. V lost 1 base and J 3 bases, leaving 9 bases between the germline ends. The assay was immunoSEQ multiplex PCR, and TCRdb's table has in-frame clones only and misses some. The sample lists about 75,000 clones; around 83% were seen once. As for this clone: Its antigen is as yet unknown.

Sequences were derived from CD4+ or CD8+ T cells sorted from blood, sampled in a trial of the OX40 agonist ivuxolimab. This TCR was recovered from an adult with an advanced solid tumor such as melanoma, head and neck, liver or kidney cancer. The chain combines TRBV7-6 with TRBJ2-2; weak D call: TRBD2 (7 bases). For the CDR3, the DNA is TGTGCCAGCAGCTTAGAAGGGGGGGACACCGGGGAGCTGTTTTTT. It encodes CASSLEGGDTGELFF.